This T cell receptor (beta chain) was recorded in a study of metastatic and nonmetastatic thyroid tumors. All patients were treatment-naive before thyroid surgery. Using MiXCR, TCRdb re-called clones from the PCR reads. Of 30,000 or so clones listed, approximately 30% are singletons. The CDR3 is 15 amino acids. Losses at the gene ends were 0 bases for V and 6 bases for J; bases not matched to a gene: 4. Germline assignment: CDR1 LGHNA and CDR2 YSLEER. Sequences were obtained from blood. The V call is TRBV4-3, the J call TRBJ2-3, with 9 bases fitting TRBD2. The clonotype originates from a female donor with papillary thyroid cancer or a benign thyroid nodule (not recorded which). Some clones in this sample may be carry-over from other donors' samples. CDR3 DNA: TGCGCCAGCAGCCAAGATGGCGGGAGGGGGGATACGCAGTATTTT. It specifies CASSQDGGRGDTQYF.